This TCR beta chain was found in a study of shared clonotypes between healthy human individuals. Some clones are missing from TCRdb's copy, which holds only in-frame ones; the method was immunoSEQ multiplex PCR. The repertoire holds about 2.4 million clones, approximately 94% seen once, with roughly 0.39% in the top ten. V was trimmed by 8 bases and J by 0 bases, leaving 12 bases between them. CDR3 length: 14 residues. Germline CDR1 and CDR2: MNHEY and SVGAGI. All donors were Caucasian adults living in Nashville, Tennessee. Into CD45RA+ naive and CD45RA-negative memory subsets, the CD4+ cells were split.

Sequenced: naive CD4+ T cells from PBMCs. Subset: CD45RA+ positively selected. This receptor was taken from a young man in good health. Some clones in this sample may be carry-over from other donors' samples. The chain couples TRBV6-5 to TRBJ2-3; TRBD1 might be the D (5 bases). CDR3 residues: CASSDSSSTDTQYF. The CDR3 DNA is TGTGCCAGCTCAGACAGTTCTAGCACAGATACGCAGTATTTT.